This T cell receptor (beta chain) was profiled in a study of blood T cell dynamics during melanoma immunotherapy. In the study overall: Standard first-line treatment here was pembrolizumab or nivolumab plus ipilimumab in metastatic melanoma. Study-level findings and limits: The study could not tell melanoma-specific clones from general immune activation.

This clone is a singleton in its sample. Its antigen is undetermined. Time point here: pre-treatment baseline. The length of the CDR3 is 14 residues. The germline CDR1 and CDR2 sequences are MNHEY and SMNVEV (reference sequence). The V end lost 5 bases, the J end lost 2 bases, and 12 bases lay between the germline ends. This table comes from immunoSEQ multiplex PCR, and its TCRdb copy is limited to in-frame clones, with some not included. Among approximately 6,900 clones listed, around 80% were seen once. The material sequenced was blood, taken from a patient treated with checkpoint blockade. The TCR sequence derives from a human donor with melanoma. V gene TRBV27 combines with J gene TRBJ1-1; D perhaps matches TRBD1 (6 bases). CDR3 loop: CASSQPGQNTEAFF. The CDR3 DNA sequence: TGTGCCAGCAGTCAACCGGGACAAAACACTGAAGCTTTCTTT.